This T cell receptor beta chain was recorded in a study of somatic mutations in cytotoxic T cells in rheumatoid arthritis. Overall study findings and caveats: A significant difference in CD8+ T-cell clonality was not found between rheumatoid arthritis patients and age-matched healthy controls.

On this clone itself: Antigen: not known.

The CDR3 is 15 amino acids. Germline-derived CDR1 and CDR2 are SEHNR and FQNEAQ (reference sequence). The V gene lost 5 bases and the J gene lost 5 bases, with 16 bases spanning the gap. The data were produced by immunoSEQ multiplex PCR, yet TCRdb's version contains in-frame clones alone and is incomplete. The table records 12,000 to 15,000 clones, about 90% of them present only once. The sequence derives from a man in his 70s with rheumatoid arthritis. The gene calls are TRBV7-9 and TRBJ1-5, with TRBD1 as a possible D gene (5 bases). The sequenced sample consisted of CD4+ T cells sorted from blood. The DNA for the CDR3 is TGTGCCAGCAGCCGAGGTGGGGGAGGGTATCAGCCCCAGCATTTT. Its protein is CASSRGGGGYQPQHF.